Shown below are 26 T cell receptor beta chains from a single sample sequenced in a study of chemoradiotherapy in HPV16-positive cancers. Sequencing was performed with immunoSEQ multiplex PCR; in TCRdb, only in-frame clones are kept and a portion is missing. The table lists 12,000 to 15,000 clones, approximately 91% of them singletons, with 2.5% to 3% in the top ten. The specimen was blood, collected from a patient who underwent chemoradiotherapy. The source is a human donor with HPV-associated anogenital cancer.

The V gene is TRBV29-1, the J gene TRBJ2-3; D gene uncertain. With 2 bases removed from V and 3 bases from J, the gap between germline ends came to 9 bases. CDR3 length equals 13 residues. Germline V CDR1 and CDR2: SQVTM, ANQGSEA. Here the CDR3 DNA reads TGCAGCGTTGAATTGGGGTTAACAGATACGCAGTATTTT. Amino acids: CSVELGLTDTQYF.

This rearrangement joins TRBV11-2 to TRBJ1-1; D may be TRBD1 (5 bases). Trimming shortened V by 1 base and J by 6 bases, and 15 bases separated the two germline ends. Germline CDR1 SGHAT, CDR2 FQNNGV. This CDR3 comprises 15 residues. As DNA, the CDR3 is TGTGCCAGCAGCTTAGCCCGGGGGGTGGGGGCTGAAGCTTTCTTT. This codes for CASSLARGVGAEAFF.

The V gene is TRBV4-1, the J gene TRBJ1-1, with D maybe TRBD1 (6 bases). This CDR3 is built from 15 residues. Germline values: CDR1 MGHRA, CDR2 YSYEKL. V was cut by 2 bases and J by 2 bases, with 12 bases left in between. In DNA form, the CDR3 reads TGCGCCAGCAGCCAACCCCAGGGGATAAACACTGAAGCTTTCTTT. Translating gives CASSQPQGINTEAFF.

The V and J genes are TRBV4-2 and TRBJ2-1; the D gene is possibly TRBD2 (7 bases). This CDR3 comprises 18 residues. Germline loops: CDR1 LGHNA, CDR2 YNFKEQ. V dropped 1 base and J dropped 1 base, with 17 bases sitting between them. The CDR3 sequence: CASSQAIVGGRSYNEQFF. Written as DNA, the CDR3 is TGTGCCAGCAGCCAAGCAATAGTCGGGGGGCGGTCCTACAATGAGCAGTTCTTC.

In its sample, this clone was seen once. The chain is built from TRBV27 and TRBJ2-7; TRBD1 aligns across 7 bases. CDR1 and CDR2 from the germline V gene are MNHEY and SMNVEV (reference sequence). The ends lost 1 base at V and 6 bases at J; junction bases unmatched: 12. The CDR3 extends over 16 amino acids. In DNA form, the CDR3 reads TGTGCCAGCAGTTTATACCCTCCGACAGGGTGGGTCGAGCAGTACTTC. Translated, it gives CASSLYPPTGWVEQYF.

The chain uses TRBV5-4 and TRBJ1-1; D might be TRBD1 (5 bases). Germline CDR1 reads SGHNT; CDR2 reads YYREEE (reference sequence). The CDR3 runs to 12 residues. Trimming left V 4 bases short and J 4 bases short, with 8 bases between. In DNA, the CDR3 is TGTGCCAGCAGCCAGGGAGTCACTGAAGCTTTCTTT. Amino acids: CASSQGVTEAFF.

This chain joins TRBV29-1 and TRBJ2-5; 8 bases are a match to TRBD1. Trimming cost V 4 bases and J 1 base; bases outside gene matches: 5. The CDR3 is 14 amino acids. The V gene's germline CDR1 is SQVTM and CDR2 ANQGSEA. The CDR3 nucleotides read TGCAGCGTTGCCGGGACAGGCTTCCAAGAGACCCAGTACTTC. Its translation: CSVAGTGFQETQYF.

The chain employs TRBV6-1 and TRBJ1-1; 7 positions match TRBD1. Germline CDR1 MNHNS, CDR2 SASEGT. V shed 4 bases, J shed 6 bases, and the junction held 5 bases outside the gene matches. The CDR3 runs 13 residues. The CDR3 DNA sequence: TGTGCCAGCAGTGCATTTGACAGGGCTGAAGCTTTCTTT. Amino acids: CASSAFDRAEAFF.

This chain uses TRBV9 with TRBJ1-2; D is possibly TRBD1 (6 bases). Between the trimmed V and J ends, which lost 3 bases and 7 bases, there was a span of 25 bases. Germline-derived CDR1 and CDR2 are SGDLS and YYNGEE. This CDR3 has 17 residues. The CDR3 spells CASSAGAIRLTPRGYTF. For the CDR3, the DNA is TGTGCCAGCAGCGCGGGGGCTATAAGGTTAACCCCTCGTGGCTACACCTTC.

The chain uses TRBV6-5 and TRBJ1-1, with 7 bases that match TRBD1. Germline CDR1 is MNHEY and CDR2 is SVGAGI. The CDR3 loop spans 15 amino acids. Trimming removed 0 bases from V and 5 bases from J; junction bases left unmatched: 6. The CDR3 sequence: CASSYSDRVGTEAFF. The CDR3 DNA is TGTGCCAGCAGTTACTCCGACAGGGTGGGGACTGAAGCTTTCTTT.

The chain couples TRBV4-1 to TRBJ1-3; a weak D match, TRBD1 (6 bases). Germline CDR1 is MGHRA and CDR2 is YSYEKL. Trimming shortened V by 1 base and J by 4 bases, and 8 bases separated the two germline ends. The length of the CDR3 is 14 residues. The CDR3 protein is CASSQAQGGNTIYF. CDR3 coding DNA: TGCGCCAGCAGCCAAGCCCAGGGGGGAAACACCATATATTTT.

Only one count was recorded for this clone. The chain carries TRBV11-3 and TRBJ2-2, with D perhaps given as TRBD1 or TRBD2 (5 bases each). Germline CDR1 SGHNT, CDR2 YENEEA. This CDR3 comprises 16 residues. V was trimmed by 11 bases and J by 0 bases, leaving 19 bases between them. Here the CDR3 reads CASGTQAIANTGELFF. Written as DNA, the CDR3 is TGTGCCTCCGGGACGCAGGCTATCGCGAACACCGGGGAGCTGTTTTTT. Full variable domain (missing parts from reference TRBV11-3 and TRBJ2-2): EAGVVQSPRYKIIEKKQPVAFWCNPISGHNTLYWYLQNLGQGPELLIRYENEEAVDDSQLPKDRFSAERLKGVDSTLKIQPAELGDSAVYLCASGTQAIANTGELFFGEGSRLTVL.

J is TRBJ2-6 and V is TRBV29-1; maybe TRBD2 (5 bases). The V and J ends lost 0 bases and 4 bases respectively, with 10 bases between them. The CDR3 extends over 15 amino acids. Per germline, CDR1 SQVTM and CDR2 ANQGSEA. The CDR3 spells CSVEDLRAGANVLTF. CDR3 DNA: TGCAGCGTTGAAGATCTGAGGGCCGGGGCCAACGTCCTGACTTTC.

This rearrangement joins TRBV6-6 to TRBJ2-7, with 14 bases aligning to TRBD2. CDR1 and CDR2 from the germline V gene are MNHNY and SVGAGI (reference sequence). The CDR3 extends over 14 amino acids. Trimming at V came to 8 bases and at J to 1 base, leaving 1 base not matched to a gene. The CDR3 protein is CASRTSGGSYEQYF. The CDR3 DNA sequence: TGTGCCAGCCGGACTAGCGGGGGGTCCTACGAGCAGTACTTC.

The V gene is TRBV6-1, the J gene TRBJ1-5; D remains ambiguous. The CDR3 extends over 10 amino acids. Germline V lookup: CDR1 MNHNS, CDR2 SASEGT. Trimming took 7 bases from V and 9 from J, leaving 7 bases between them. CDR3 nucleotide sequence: TGTGCCAGCAACGAGAGGCCCCAGCATTTT. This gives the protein CASNERPQHF.

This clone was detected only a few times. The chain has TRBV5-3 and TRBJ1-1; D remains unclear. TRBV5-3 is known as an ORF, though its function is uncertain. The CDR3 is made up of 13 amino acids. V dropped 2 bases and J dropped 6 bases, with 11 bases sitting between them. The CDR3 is CARSFGPSAEAFF. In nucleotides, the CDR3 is TGTGCCAGAAGCTTCGGTCCAAGCGCTGAAGCTTTCTTT.

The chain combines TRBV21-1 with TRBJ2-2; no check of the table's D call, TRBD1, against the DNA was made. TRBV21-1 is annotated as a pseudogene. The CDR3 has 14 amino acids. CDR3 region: CAGEQGAWTGELFF. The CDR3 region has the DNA TGTGCCGGGGAACAGGGGGCGTGGACCGGGGAGCTGTTTTTT.

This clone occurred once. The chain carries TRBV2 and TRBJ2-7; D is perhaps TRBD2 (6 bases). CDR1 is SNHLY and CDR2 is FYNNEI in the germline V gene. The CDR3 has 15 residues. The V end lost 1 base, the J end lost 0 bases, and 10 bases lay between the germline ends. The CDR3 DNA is TGTGCCAGCAGTGAAGAACGGGGGAGCTCCTACGAGCAGTACTTC. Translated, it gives CASSEERGSSYEQYF.

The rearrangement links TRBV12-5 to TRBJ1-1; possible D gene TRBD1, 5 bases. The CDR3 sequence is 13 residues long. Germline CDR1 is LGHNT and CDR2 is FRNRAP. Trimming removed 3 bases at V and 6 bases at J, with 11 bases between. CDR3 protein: CASGLSTAPEAFF. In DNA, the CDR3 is TGTGCTAGTGGTTTATCGACAGCCCCTGAAGCTTTCTTT. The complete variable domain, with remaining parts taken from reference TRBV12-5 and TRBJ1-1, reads DARVTQTPRHKVTEMGQEVTMRCQPILGHNTVFWYRQTMMQGLELLAYFRNRAPLDDSGMPKDRFSAEMPDATLATLKIQPSEPRDSAVYFCASGLSTAPEAFFGQGTRLTVV.

This CDR3 reads CASSIRDNNQPQHF. The CDR3 DNA reads TGTGCAAGCTCTATCCGGGACAACAATCAGCCCCAGCATTTT. This chain uses TRBV19 with TRBJ1-5; weak D call: TRBD1 (6 bases). This CDR3 spans 14 amino acids. Germline loops: CDR1 LNHDA, CDR2 SQIVND (reference sequence).

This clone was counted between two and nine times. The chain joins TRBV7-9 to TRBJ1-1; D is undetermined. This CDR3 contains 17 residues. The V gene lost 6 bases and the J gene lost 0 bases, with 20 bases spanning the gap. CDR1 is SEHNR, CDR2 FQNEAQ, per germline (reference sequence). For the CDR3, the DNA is TGTGCCAGCAGTCGCAAGTCCCCCACCGGAGTGAACACTGAAGCTTTCTTT. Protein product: CASSRKSPTGVNTEAFF.

Written as DNA, the CDR3 is TGTGCCAGCAGCTTGGGACAGGGCAGCAACACTGAAGCTTTCTTT. It codes for CASSLGQGSNTEAFF. The chain recombines TRBV5-6 with TRBJ1-1; 7 bases align to TRBD1. Germline V gene data show CDR1 as SGHDT and CDR2 as YYEEEE. This CDR3 comprises 15 residues. Germline trimming cut 0 bases from V and 2 bases from J; bases unmatched to any gene: 4.

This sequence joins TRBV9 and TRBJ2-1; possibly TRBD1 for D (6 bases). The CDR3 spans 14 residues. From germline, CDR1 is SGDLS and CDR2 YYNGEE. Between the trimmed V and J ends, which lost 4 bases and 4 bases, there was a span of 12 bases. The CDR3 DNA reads TGTGCCAGCAGCTTAACAGACAGGTACAATGAGCAGTTCTTC. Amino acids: CASSLTDRYNEQFF.

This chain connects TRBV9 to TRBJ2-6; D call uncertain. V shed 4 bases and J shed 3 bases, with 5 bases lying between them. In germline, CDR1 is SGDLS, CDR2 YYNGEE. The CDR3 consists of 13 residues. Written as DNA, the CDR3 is TGTGCCAGCAGCAGTGTTGGGGCCAACGTCCTGACTTTC. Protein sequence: CASSSVGANVLTF. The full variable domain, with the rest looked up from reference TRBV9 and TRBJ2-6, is DSGVTQTPKHLITATGQRVTLRCSPRSGDLSVYWYQQSLDQGLQFLIQYYNGEERAKGNILERFSAQQFPDLHSELNLSSLELGDSALYFCASSSVGANVLTFGAGSRLTVL.

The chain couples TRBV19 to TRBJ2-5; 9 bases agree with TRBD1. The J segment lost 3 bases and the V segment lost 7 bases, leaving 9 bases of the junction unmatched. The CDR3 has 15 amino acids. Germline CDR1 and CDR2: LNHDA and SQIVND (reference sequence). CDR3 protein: CASKRRTGEKETQYF. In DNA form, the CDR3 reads TGTGCCAGTAAACGTCGGACAGGGGAGAAAGAGACCCAGTACTTC.

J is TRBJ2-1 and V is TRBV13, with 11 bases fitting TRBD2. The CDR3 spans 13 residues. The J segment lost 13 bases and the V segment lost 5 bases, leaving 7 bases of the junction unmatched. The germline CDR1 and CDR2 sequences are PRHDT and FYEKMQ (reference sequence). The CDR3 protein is CASSNSGGASQFF. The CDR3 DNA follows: TGTGCCAGCAGCAATAGCGGGGGGGCCTCTCAGTTCTTC.